This T cell receptor (beta chain) was identified during a study of preoperative IRX-2 immunotherapy in early breast cancer. The treatment: preoperative locoregional IRX-2 cytokine immunotherapy. Preoperative locoregional IRX-2 cytokine immunotherapy was tested in the phase Ib source study. This clone is a singleton in its sample. Clones were sequenced by immunoSEQ multiplex PCR, and TCRdb holds only the in-frame ones, with some missing. The table has about 23,000 clones, 75% to 90% seen once. Source: tumor tissue, taken after IRX-2 immunotherapy. The receptor's source is a human donor with breast cancer.

CDR3 coding DNA: TGTGCCAGCAGCAGGGACAGACGAAGCACTGAAGCTTTCTTT. Translated, it gives CASSRDRRSTEAFF. V usage is TRBV5-4 and J usage is TRBJ1-1; 7 nucleotides align to TRBD1. Per the germline V gene, CDR1 is SGHNT and CDR2 is YYREEE (reference sequence). The CDR3 covers 14 residues. With 4 bases clipped from V and 4 bases from J, the junction kept 7 bases outside the gene matches.